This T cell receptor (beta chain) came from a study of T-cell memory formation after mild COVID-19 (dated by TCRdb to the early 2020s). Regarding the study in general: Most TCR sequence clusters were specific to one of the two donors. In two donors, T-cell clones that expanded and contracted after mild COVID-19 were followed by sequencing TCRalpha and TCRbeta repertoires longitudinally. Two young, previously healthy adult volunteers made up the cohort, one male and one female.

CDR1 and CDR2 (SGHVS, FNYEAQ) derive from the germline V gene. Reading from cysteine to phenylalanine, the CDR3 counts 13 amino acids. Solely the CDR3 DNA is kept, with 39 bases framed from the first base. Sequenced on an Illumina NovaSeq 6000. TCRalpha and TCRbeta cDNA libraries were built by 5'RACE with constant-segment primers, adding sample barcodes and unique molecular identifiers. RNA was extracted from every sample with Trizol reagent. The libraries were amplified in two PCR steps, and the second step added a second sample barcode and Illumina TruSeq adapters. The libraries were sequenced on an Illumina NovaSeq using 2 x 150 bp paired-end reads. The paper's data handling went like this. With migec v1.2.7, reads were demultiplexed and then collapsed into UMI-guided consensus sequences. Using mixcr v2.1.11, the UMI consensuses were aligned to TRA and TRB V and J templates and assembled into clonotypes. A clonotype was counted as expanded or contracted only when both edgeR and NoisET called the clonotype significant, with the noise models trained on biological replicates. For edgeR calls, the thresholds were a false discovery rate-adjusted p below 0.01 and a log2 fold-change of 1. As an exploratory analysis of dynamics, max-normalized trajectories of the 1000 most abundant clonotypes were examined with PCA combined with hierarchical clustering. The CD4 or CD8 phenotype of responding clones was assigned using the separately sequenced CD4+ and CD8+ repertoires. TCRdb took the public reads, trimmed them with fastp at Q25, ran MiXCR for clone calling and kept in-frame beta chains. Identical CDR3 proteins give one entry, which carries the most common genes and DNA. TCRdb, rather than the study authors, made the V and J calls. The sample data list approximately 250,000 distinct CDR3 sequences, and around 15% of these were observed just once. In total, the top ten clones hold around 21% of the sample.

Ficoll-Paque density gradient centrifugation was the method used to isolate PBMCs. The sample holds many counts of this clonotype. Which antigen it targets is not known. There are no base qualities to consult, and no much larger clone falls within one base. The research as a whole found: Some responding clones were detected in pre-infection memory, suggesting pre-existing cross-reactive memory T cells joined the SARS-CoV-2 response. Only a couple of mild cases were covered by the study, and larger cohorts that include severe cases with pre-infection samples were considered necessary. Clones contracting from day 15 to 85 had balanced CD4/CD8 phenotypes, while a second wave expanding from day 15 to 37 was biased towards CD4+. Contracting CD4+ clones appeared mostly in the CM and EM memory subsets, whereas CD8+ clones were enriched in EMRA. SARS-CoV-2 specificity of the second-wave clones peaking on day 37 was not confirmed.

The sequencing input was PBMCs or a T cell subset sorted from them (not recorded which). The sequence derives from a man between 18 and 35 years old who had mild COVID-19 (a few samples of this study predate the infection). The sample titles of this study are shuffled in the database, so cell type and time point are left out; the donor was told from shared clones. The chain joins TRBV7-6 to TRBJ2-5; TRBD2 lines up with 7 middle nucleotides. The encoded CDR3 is CASGNGGAETQYF. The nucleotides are TGTGCGAGCGGGAACGGCGGGGCAGAGACCCAGTACTTC.